One sample yielded the 28 T cell receptor beta chains listed below, sequenced in a study of blood T cell repertoires in COVID-19. Profiling relied on immunoSEQ multiplex PCR, and the TCRdb table lists in-frame clones only, not all of them. The sample holds 120,000 or so clones; around four fifths are singletons and the top ten take approximately 25%. The sequenced material came from peripheral blood. The source is a human donor in a cohort sampled during active COVID-19.

The rearrangement links TRBV9 to TRBJ2-3, with D uncertain. The CDR3 consists of 11 residues. Looked up from germline, CDR1 is SGDLS and CDR2 is YYNGEE. V was trimmed by 4 bases and J by 6 bases, leaving 6 bases between them. CDR3 protein: CASSLRDTQYF. In DNA form, the CDR3 reads TGTGCCAGCAGCCTTCGGGATACGCAGTATTTT.

The chain recombines TRBV19 with TRBJ2-2; perhaps TRBD1 as D (7 bases). The CDR3 sequence is 15 residues long. In germline, CDR1 is LNHDA, CDR2 SQIVND (reference sequence). The V end was cut by 3 bases, the J end by 5 bases, with 13 bases between. For the CDR3, the DNA is TGTGCCAGTAGTATGGAGGGGGCGATAACCGGGGAGCTGTTTTTT. Residues: CASSMEGAITGELFF.

The rearrangement links TRBV20-1 to TRBJ2-5, with D possibly being TRBD2 (6 bases). The V end was cut by 3 bases, the J end by 1 base, with 12 bases between. The length of the CDR3 is 14 residues. Germline CDR1 and CDR2: DFQATT and SNEGSKA (reference sequence). As DNA, the CDR3 is TGCAGTGCTAGTCCGGGGGAGGCCCAAGAGACCCAGTACTTC. Encoded protein: CSASPGEAQETQYF.

The genes are TRBV7-3 and TRBJ2-7; TRBD1 matches at 11 bases. Germline lookup yields CDR1 SGHTA and CDR2 FQGTGA. The CDR3 contains 16 residues. With 4 bases clipped from V and 6 bases from J, the junction kept 11 bases outside the gene matches. The CDR3 loop reads CASSSWTGGARIEQYF. The DNA for the CDR3 is TGTGCCAGCAGCTCTTGGACAGGGGGCGCTCGGATCGAGCAGTACTTC.

The rearrangement joins TRBV12-3 or TRBV12-4 to TRBJ1-6; D is unclear. V was clipped by 5 bases and J by 13 bases, with 12 bases between them. This CDR3 is built from 12 residues. The CDR3 DNA is TGTGCCAGCAGTAGGGAGGGCCGGCCCCTCCACTTT. Its translation: CASSREGRPLHF.

The CDR3 DNA sequence: TGCGCCAGCATACCCAGCGGGGGTAAGGAGACCCAGTACTTC. Protein product: CASIPSGGKETQYF. This rearrangement joins TRBV5-1 to TRBJ2-5; 8 nucleotides match TRBD2. Germline V gives CDR1 SGHRS, CDR2 YFSETQ. This CDR3 is built from 14 residues. V gave up 6 bases and J gave up 5 bases; unmatched junction bases: 9.

The chain joins TRBV20-1 to TRBJ2-1, with 7 positions matching TRBD1. The CDR3 loop spans 14 amino acids. CDR1 and CDR2 from the germline V gene are DFQATT and SNEGSKA (reference sequence). V shed 3 bases and J 8 bases; nucleotides not matched to a gene: 10. CDR3 loop: CSASDDRAEDEQFF. CDR3 nucleotide sequence: TGCAGTGCTAGTGATGACAGGGCCGAGGATGAGCAGTTCTTC.

The chain is built from TRBV7-9 and TRBJ2-5; 7 bases fit TRBD1. This CDR3 is built from 16 residues. Germline trimming cut 6 bases from V and 4 bases from J; bases unmatched to any gene: 14. The germline gives CDR1 SEHNR, CDR2 FQNEAQ (reference sequence). The chain's CDR3 is CASSSTGQVNLETQYF. The CDR3 DNA is TGTGCCAGCAGTTCCACCGGACAGGTCAATCTAGAGACCCAGTACTTC.

J is TRBJ2-7 and V is TRBV28, with 10 positions matching TRBD1. The CDR3 totals 15 residues. CDR1 is MDHEN and CDR2 is SYDVKM in the germline V gene. V was clipped by 8 bases and J by 5 bases; unmatched bases: 12. The CDR3 nucleotides are TGTGCCAGCGAGACATCGGGACAGGGGATCCACGAGCAGTACTTC. It codes for CASETSGQGIHEQYF. Full variable domain (rest looked up from reference TRBV28 and TRBJ2-7): DVKVTQSSRYLVKRTGEKVFLECVQDMDHENMFWYRQDPGLGLRLIYFSYDVKMKEKGDIPEGYSVSREKKERFSLILESASTNQTSMYLCASETSGQGIHEQYFGPGTRLTVT.

This rearrangement joins TRBV27 to TRBJ2-1; TRBD2 matches at 11 bases. Germline assignment: CDR1 MNHEY and CDR2 SMNVEV (reference sequence). Trimming cost V 2 bases and J 0 bases; bases outside gene matches: 12. The CDR3 covers 20 residues. CDR3 sequence: CASSLRLAGGISSSYNEQFF. In DNA, the CDR3 is TGTGCCAGCAGTTTAAGGCTAGCGGGAGGCATTTCCAGCTCCTACAATGAGCAGTTCTTC.

The chain joins TRBV7-8 to TRBJ2-4; a weak D match, TRBD1 (6 bases). Germline V gives CDR1 SGHVS, CDR2 FQNEAQ. The CDR3 contains 19 residues. Trimming removed 4 bases at V and 2 bases at J, with 24 bases between. CDR3 region: CASSSEARQAKITKNIQYF. CDR3 DNA: TGTGCCAGCAGCTCAGAGGCCCGACAGGCCAAGATTACCAAAAACATTCAGTACTTC.

The V call is TRBV5-4, the J call TRBJ2-3; 10 nucleotides agree with TRBD2. CDR3 size: 16 residues. The junction had 6 bases not matched to a gene; V was cut back by 1 base and J by 4 bases. Germline V gives CDR1 SGHNT, CDR2 YYREEE (reference sequence). The CDR3 DNA reads TGTGCCAGCAGCTTGAGGGCTAGCGGGAGCGCAGATACGCAGTATTTT. Translating gives CASSLRASGSADTQYF.

DNA of the CDR3: TGTGCCAGCAGCGCCGGGACTAGCGGGAACACAGATACGCAGTATTTT. As protein: CASSAGTSGNTDTQYF. This chain connects TRBV9 to TRBJ2-3, with TRBD2 matching 13 bases. There are 16 residues in the CDR3. Germline lookup yields CDR1 SGDLS and CDR2 YYNGEE. V gave up 3 bases and J gave up 2 bases; unmatched junction bases: 3.

The genes are TRBV19 and TRBJ2-4; D may be TRBD2 (5 bases). Germline V gene lookup returns CDR1 LNHDA and CDR2 SQIVND (reference sequence). V was trimmed by 5 bases and J by 8 bases, leaving 16 bases between them. The length of the CDR3 is 14 residues. The CDR3 spells CASSPSQAGDIQYF. The CDR3 DNA sequence: TGTGCCAGTAGTCCGTCTCAGGCCGGGGACATTCAGTACTTC.

The chain carries TRBV2 and TRBJ2-1, with a possible D match to TRBD1 (6 bases). V lost 8 bases and J lost 2, with 19 bases in between. Germline V CDR1 and CDR2: SNHLY, FYNNEI. This CDR3 contains 16 residues. This chain's CDR3 is CASSRGPVLTYNEQFF. CDR3 coding DNA: TGTGCCAGCTCCAGGGGTCCGGTCCTCACCTACAATGAGCAGTTCTTC.

The chain couples TRBV7-8 to TRBJ1-5; unclear D gene. V was shortened by 0 bases and J by 7 bases, with 13 bases between the two germline ends. Looked up from germline, CDR1 is SGHVS and CDR2 is FQNEAQ. The CDR3 has 15 amino acids. The CDR3 region is CASSLATSREQPQHF. CDR3 nucleotides: TGTGCCAGCAGCTTAGCAACCTCGAGGGAGCAGCCCCAGCATTTT.

This clone was observed a few times. The V gene is TRBV9, the J gene TRBJ2-1; 7 bases are a match to TRBD1. The trim removed 4 bases at V and 6 bases at J, leaving 4 bases unmatched. The CDR3 has 13 amino acids. The germline V gene encodes CDR1 SGDLS and CDR2 YYNGEE. This CDR3 is CASSSGQVNEQFF. DNA for the CDR3: TGTGCCAGCAGCTCCGGACAGGTCAATGAGCAGTTCTTC.

This chain joins TRBV5-4 and TRBJ2-1; the D gene is possibly TRBD2 (6 bases). The CDR3 sequence is 14 residues long. V lost 2 bases to trimming and J lost 4 bases, with 10 bases between them. Per germline, CDR1 SGHNT and CDR2 YYREEE (reference sequence). The CDR3 sequence is CASSFGGSYNEQFF. Written as DNA, the CDR3 is TGTGCCAGCAGCTTTGGGGGGTCGTACAATGAGCAGTTCTTC.

In this sample, this clone turned up once. This chain uses TRBV18 with TRBJ1-4; 9 nucleotides align to TRBD1. The CDR3 spans 16 residues. CDR1 is KGHSH, CDR2 LQKENI, per germline. V gave up 5 bases and J gave up 1 base; unmatched junction bases: 5. DNA for the CDR3: TGTGCCAGCTCAGCACAGGGGGCTGGAACTAATGAAAAACTGTTTTTT. As protein: CASSAQGAGTNEKLFF.

This clone was observed a single time. This chain links TRBV10-3 with TRBJ1-3; D is unclear. There are 14 residues in the CDR3. Germline CDR1 is ENHRY and CDR2 is SYGVKD. Between the trimmed V and J ends, which lost 6 bases and 0 bases, there was a span of 9 bases. CDR3 residues: CAISASNSGNTIYF. The DNA of the CDR3 is TGTGCCATCAGCGCATCTAACTCTGGAAACACCATATATTTT.

The chain joins TRBV9 to TRBJ1-1, with 7 bases aligning to TRBD1. The CDR3 runs to 14 residues. Germline V CDR1 and CDR2: SGDLS, YYNGEE. With 5 bases clipped from V and 7 bases from J, the junction kept 11 bases outside the gene matches. The DNA for the CDR3 is TGTGCCAGCAGTTATGGACAGGCCGCCCTTGAAGCTTTCTTT. Translation: CASSYGQAALEAFF.

This chain links TRBV6-5 with TRBJ1-6, with 8 nucleotides matching TRBD1. Germline CDR1 reads MNHEY; CDR2 reads SVGAGI. This CDR3 region has 16 residues. The V and J ends lost 0 bases and 10 bases, in that order; junction bases with no gene match: 8. CDR3 loop: CASSYSLAGGVSPLHF. CDR3 bases: TGTGCCAGCAGTTACTCTTTGGCAGGGGGCGTCTCACCCCTCCACTTT.

CDR3 DNA sequence: TGCAGTGCTAAAACCCCAGGTCCCCTCCACTTT. Its translation is CSAKTPGPLHF. The chain carries TRBV20-1 and TRBJ1-6; D ambiguous. The CDR3 runs 11 residues. Germline V CDR1 and CDR2: DFQATT, SNEGSKA (reference sequence). The germline V and J ends were trimmed by 4 bases and 13 bases, with 11 bases remaining between them.

The chain joins TRBV6-5 to TRBJ2-1, with TRBD2 matching 7 bases. The CDR3 covers 13 residues. V gave up 7 bases and J gave up 5 bases; unmatched junction bases: 5. Germline values: CDR1 MNHEY, CDR2 SVGAGI. The CDR3 is CASIKRGHNEQFF. The CDR3 DNA reads as TGTGCCAGCATCAAGCGGGGCCACAATGAGCAGTTCTTC.

Ten or more counts support this clone. The J gene is TRBJ2-3, the V gene TRBV7-2, with D perhaps matching TRBD2 (6 bases). Trimming cost V 1 base and J 9 bases, with 17 bases left between them. CDR3 length equals 15 residues. CDR1 is SGHTA, CDR2 FQGNSA, per germline. CDR3 sequence: CASSLGPLSRGTQYF. The CDR3 DNA sequence: TGTGCCAGCAGCTTAGGTCCCCTGTCCCGGGGGACGCAGTATTTT.

The table lists this clone with a few counts. The CDR3 protein is CASSPKGGAMWEQYF. CDR3 bases: TGTGCCAGCTCACCAAAAGGGGGGGCCATGTGGGAGCAGTACTTC. The genes are TRBV18 and TRBJ2-7, with a weak D call TRBD2 (7 bases). Trimming took off 2 bases at V and 7 bases at J, with 18 bases between the two ends. There are 15 residues in the CDR3. Germline V gene data show CDR1 as KGHSH and CDR2 as LQKENI.

This clone was counted only a few times. This chain joins TRBV5-5 and TRBJ1-2; 8 bases are shared with TRBD1. The CDR3 sequence is 14 residues long. Germline V gene data show CDR1 as SGHKS and CDR2 as YYEKEE (reference sequence). The V and J ends lost 3 bases and 10 bases, in that order; junction bases with no gene match: 11. The CDR3 protein is CASSWGGQGATYTF. The DNA of the CDR3 is TGTGCCAGCAGCTGGGGCGGACAGGGAGCGACCTACACCTTC.

V usage is TRBV30 and J usage is TRBJ2-7; D gene unclear. V gave up 2 bases and J gave up 4 bases, with 6 bases separating them. The CDR3 runs to 11 residues. CDR1 GTSNPN and CDR2 SVGIG come from the germline V gene (reference sequence). CDR3 loop: CAWSRAYEQYF. The CDR3 bases are TGTGCCTGGAGTCGAGCTTACGAGCAGTACTTC.